What follows are 20 T cell receptor beta chains derived from one specimen sequenced in a study of blood T cell repertoires in COVID-19. TCRdb keeps only in-frame clones here, not all; method: immunoSEQ multiplex PCR. Here the sample spans just under 350,000 clones, roughly 89% being singletons. Source material: peripheral blood. These receptors came from a young woman who had recovered from COVID-19.

J is TRBJ2-1 and V is TRBV4-1; 8 nucleotides align to TRBD1. The junction had 5 bases not matched to a gene; V was cut back by 1 base and J by 6 bases. Germline V gives CDR1 MGHRA, CDR2 YSYEKL. The CDR3 runs to 15 residues. CDR3 bases: TGCGCCAGCAGCCAAGGGCAGGGGGCGGGCAATGAGCAGTTCTTC. Translation: CASSQGQGAGNEQFF.

This clone was detected once. The gene calls are TRBV5-1 and TRBJ1-1; D not resolved. There are 16 residues in the CDR3. The V end lost 5 bases, the J end lost 7 bases, and 24 bases lay between the germline ends. Germline V gives CDR1 SGHRS, CDR2 YFSETQ. This chain's CDR3 is CASRNGLGMWGDEAFF. Written as DNA, the CDR3 is TGCGCCAGCAGAAACGGCCTGGGGATGTGGGGAGATGAAGCTTTCTTT.

This chain connects TRBV30 to TRBJ1-5; D uncertain. V was trimmed by 0 bases and J by 6 bases, leaving 9 bases between them. From germline, CDR1 is GTSNPN and CDR2 SVGIG (reference sequence). The CDR3 runs to 13 residues. This chain's CDR3 is CAWSVDGSQPQHF. The CDR3 bases are TGTGCCTGGAGTGTAGACGGGAGTCAGCCCCAGCATTTT.

V usage is TRBV5-5 and J usage is TRBJ2-5; 7 bases match TRBD1. V lost 4 bases to trimming and J lost 5 bases; unmatched junction nucleotides: 14. CDR3 size: 16 residues. The germline CDR1 and CDR2 sequences are SGHKS and YYEKEE (reference sequence). CDR3 DNA sequence: TGTGCCAGCAGCCCAAACTACAGGGGACGCCTTGAGACCCAGTACTTC. It is translated as CASSPNYRGRLETQYF.

The chain carries TRBV25-1 and TRBJ2-3, with 7 bases matching TRBD1. The length of the CDR3 is 15 residues. The germline CDR1 and CDR2 sequences are MGHDK and SYGVNS. V lost 2 bases and J lost 2; bases outside the gene matches: 4. CDR3 nucleotide sequence: TGTGCCAGCAGTGAAGCGACAGGGCCCACAGATACGCAGTATTTT. The encoded protein is CASSEATGPTDTQYF.

The chain employs TRBV7-2 and TRBJ2-3; 11 bases are shared with TRBD2. CDR1 and CDR2 from the germline V gene are SGHTA and FQGNSA. Trimming at V came to 2 bases and at J to 3 bases, leaving 7 bases not matched to a gene. The CDR3 runs 17 residues. The CDR3 DNA sequence: TGTGCCAGCAGCTTAAGGGGGTCTAGCGGGAGGACAGATACGCAGTATTTT. This encodes CASSLRGSSGRTDTQYF.

V is TRBV19 and J is TRBJ2-1; 9 nucleotides align to TRBD2. CDR1 is LNHDA and CDR2 is SQIVND in the germline V gene (reference sequence). The V and J ends lost 0 bases and 0 bases, in that order; junction bases with no gene match: 9. This CDR3 is built from 19 residues. The CDR3 bases are TGTGCCAGTAGTATAGACGTCGGACTAGCGTTTAGCTCCTACAATGAGCAGTTCTTC. As protein: CASSIDVGLAFSSYNEQFF.

This chain joins TRBV2 and TRBJ2-3; 10 bases line up with TRBD2. J lost 0 bases, V lost 7 bases, and 19 bases had no gene match. Germline V lookup: CDR1 SNHLY, CDR2 FYNNEI. This CDR3 has 20 residues. As DNA, the CDR3 is TGTGCCAGCAATGCCCAGCGGGAGGGCCCAACGCCCGATAGCACAGATACGCAGTATTTT. Amino acid sequence: CASNAQREGPTPDSTDTQYF.

The chain has TRBV4-3 and TRBJ2-1; a possible D gene is TRBD2 (5 bases). Deletions cut 2 bases from V and 6 bases from J, with 17 bases between. Germline values: CDR1 LGHNA, CDR2 YSLEER. This CDR3 is built from 16 residues. DNA of the CDR3: TGCGCCAGCAGCCAAAGACCGGACTTACTCTCCAATGAGCAGTTCTTC. Encoded protein: CASSQRPDLLSNEQFF.

J is TRBJ2-1 and V is TRBV11-2; 11 bases fit TRBD2. The length of the CDR3 is 15 residues. Losses at the gene ends were 6 bases for V and 4 bases for J; bases not matched to a gene: 5. CDR1 is SGHAT and CDR2 is FQNNGV in the germline V gene. CDR3 residues: CASRSGTSGYNEQFF. The CDR3, as DNA: TGTGCCAGCAGGTCCGGGACTAGCGGTTACAATGAGCAGTTCTTC. The full variable domain, rest sourced from reference TRBV11-2 and TRBJ2-1, is EAGVAQSPRYKIIEKRQSVAFWCNPISGHATLYWYQQILGQGPKLLIQFQNNGVVDDSQLPKDRFSAERLKGVDSTLKIQPAKLEDSAVYLCASRSGTSGYNEQFFGPGTRLTVL.

This clone was counted a single time. The V call is TRBV7-2, the J call TRBJ1-1; D may be TRBD1 (5 bases). The V end was cut by 1 base, the J end by 6 bases, with 15 bases between. Germline loops: CDR1 SGHTA, CDR2 FQGNSA. This CDR3 comprises 15 residues. The CDR3 reads CASSLGATGGAEAFF. In DNA form, the CDR3 reads TGTGCCAGCAGCTTAGGGGCGACGGGAGGGGCTGAAGCTTTCTTT. Full variable domain (outside the CDR3, taken from reference TRBV7-2 and TRBJ1-1): GAGVSQSPSNKVTEKGKDVELRCDPISGHTALYWYRQSLGQGLEFLIYFQGNSAPDKSGLPSDRFSAERTGGSVSTLTIQRTQQEDSAVYLCASSLGATGGAEAFFGQGTRLTVV.

V and J are TRBV7-2 and TRBJ2-1, with a possible D match to TRBD1 (6 bases). The CDR3 loop spans 17 amino acids. V shed 2 bases and J shed 4 bases, with 18 bases lying between them. The germline gives CDR1 SGHTA, CDR2 FQGNSA. CDR3 loop: CASSLQSGVPLYNEQFF. CDR3 coding DNA: TGTGCCAGCAGCTTACAATCAGGGGTCCCGCTTTACAATGAGCAGTTCTTC.

The genes are TRBV2 and TRBJ2-7; D gene ambiguous. CDR3 length equals 12 residues. Per the germline V gene, CDR1 is SNHLY and CDR2 is FYNNEI. V lost 2 bases, J lost 4 bases, and 6 bases lay in between. The CDR3 DNA is TGTGCCAGCAGTGAATTCACATACGAGCAGTACGTC. Translation: CASSEFTYEQYV.

The gene calls are TRBV11-2 and TRBJ2-1; 9 nucleotides agree with TRBD1. The CDR3 length is 14 residues. Germline loops: CDR1 SGHAT, CDR2 FQNNGV. The V gene end was trimmed by 6 bases and the J gene end by 5 bases; junction bases not matched to a gene: 5. The CDR3: CASSYRGPNNEQFF. DNA for the CDR3: TGTGCCAGCAGTTACAGGGGGCCCAACAATGAGCAGTTCTTC.

The rearrangement uses TRBV3-1 (or the pseudogene TRBV3-2) and TRBJ2-1; 11 positions agree with TRBD2. Trimming at V came to 1 base and at J to 3 bases, leaving 2 bases not matched to a gene. The CDR3 is made up of 16 amino acids. Looked up from germline, CDR1 is LGHDT and CDR2 is YNNKEL (reference sequence). The CDR3 coding sequence is TGTGCCAGCAGCCAAGCGGGGACTAGCGGCTACAATGAGCAGTTCTTC. Its protein product is CASSQAGTSGYNEQFF.

J is TRBJ2-1 and V is TRBV18; 8 bases align to TRBD2. CDR1 and CDR2 from the germline V gene are KGHSH and LQKENI. The CDR3 spans 15 residues. Unmatched junction bases numbered 10, after V lost 3 bases and J lost 9 bases. CDR3 in amino acids: CASSPRREAMGEQFF. The CDR3, as DNA: TGTGCCAGCTCACCTCGGCGGGAGGCCATGGGTGAGCAGTTCTTC.

V usage is TRBV28 and J usage is TRBJ1-2, with 9 bases lining up with TRBD1. The CDR3 is made up of 13 amino acids. The ends lost 6 bases at V and 8 bases at J; junction bases unmatched: 7. CDR1 is MDHEN, CDR2 SYDVKM, per germline. This CDR3 is CASRLTGQGGYTF. The CDR3 DNA reads TGTGCCAGCAGACTAACCGGACAGGGGGGCTACACCTTC.

The rearrangement joins TRBV5-4 to TRBJ2-1; TRBD1 aligns across 7 bases. Germline loops: CDR1 SGHNT, CDR2 YYREEE (reference sequence). The CDR3 is 15 amino acids. V was clipped by 4 bases and J by 0 bases; unmatched bases: 4. The CDR3: CASSRDRASYNEQFF. The DNA of the CDR3 is TGTGCCAGCAGCCGGGACAGAGCCTCCTACAATGAGCAGTTCTTC.

V and J are TRBV2 and TRBJ2-7; TRBD1 matches 10 bases. V was pared by 5 bases and J by 2 bases, with 3 bases of the junction left unmatched. The CDR3 length is 14 residues. CDR1 SNHLY and CDR2 FYNNEI come from the germline V gene. Here the CDR3 reads CASSRDRGTYEQYV. For the CDR3, the DNA is TGTGCCAGCAGTCGGGACAGGGGAACCTACGAGCAGTACGTC.

The chain carries TRBV29-1 and TRBJ1-1, with 8 bases that match TRBD1. J gave up 6 bases and V 6 bases, and 6 bases lay outside the gene matches. Germline assignment: CDR1 SQVTM and CDR2 ANQGSEA. This CDR3 spans 12 amino acids. The CDR3 region is CSVHSGGAEAFF. The CDR3 bases are TGCAGCGTACATTCAGGGGGCGCTGAAGCTTTCTTT.